The text below deals with one T cell receptor (beta chain). The RNA input was about 0.45 to 1 ug, and it was reverse transcribed with random hexamers. TCRdb re-called the immunoSEQ multiplex PCR reads through MiXCR, storing one row per CDR3 protein. The sample yields roughly 220,000 distinct CDR3 sequences, less than 95% seen once. This sample was taken from a study of CD8 T cells in Susac syndrome. V shed 3 bases, J shed 1 base, and the junction held 4 bases outside the gene matches. CDR1 and CDR2 from the germline V gene are KGHDR and SFDVKD. The CDR3 has 16 amino acids. This chain uses TRBV24-1 with TRBJ2-2; 7 bases map to TRBD2. The sequence was obtained from a human donor with Susac syndrome. Sequencing was done on a sample of CD4+ T cells from PBMCs. As DNA, the CDR3 is TGTGCCACCAGTGATGGGGGGGACTGGAACACCGGGGAGCTGTTTTTT. Its translation is CATSDGGDWNTGELFF.